This entry concerns a single TCR beta chain. It lacks a known antigen. The read is 3 residues too short to cover the CDR3 end, so that end is filled in from the germline J gene. The immunoSEQ assay used multiplex PCR to amplify TCR beta CDR3 regions from an average of roughly 1,200 ng of genomic DNA per sample. Primer bias was corrected in the assay by using a complete synthetic TCR repertoire to establish an amplification baseline. The amplicons were sequenced on the Illumina platform. From the authors' description of their analysis: Sequences were error-corrected by clustering with frequency ratios and a modified nearest-neighbor algorithm and were then analyzed in the immunoSEQ Analyzer with IMGT gene definitions. At each rarefaction depth, TCR richness and evenness were averaged across 20 rarefaction repeats, and any sample with fewer sequences than the depth was left out. Relative abundances of V, D and J genes were compared between groups using Wilcoxon rank sum tests, with FDR correction applied. Blinded duplicates gave an intraclass correlation of 95.6% for TCR richness and an average of 76.4% across 66 gene segments. TCRdb took this table from immuneACCESS and kept in-frame rearrangements with V and J called. Such tables lack part of the clones; where checked against another copy, unresolved V genes explain under half of the gap, and the rest is unexplained. V, J and clone size are taken as reported in that table, and D and trimming were inferred from the DNA itself. The table held for this sample gives tens of thousands of clones. The ten largest account for approximately 9.8% of the sample.

Compared with germline, V lacks 5 bases and J lacks 5 bases; bases without a gene match: 8. From the cysteine up to the phenylalanine, the CDR3 has a length of 15 residues. Sequencing covers 36 bases of the CDR3, shown here with the frame starting at base 1. The germline V gene (reference sequence) provides CDR1 LNHDA and CDR2 SQIVND. The data derive from a study of T cells in women clearing cervical HPV infection listed by TCRdb under 2018. In the study overall: The cases were 25 to 30 women with histologically confirmed HPV16-related CIN3 or worse, and 2 of those women had invasive cancers. Controls were around 25 women whose single incident HPV16 infection cleared within 12 months without precancer or cancer developing. Blood from cases was drawn at the visit where the lesion was first identified, while blood from controls was drawn once the infection was no longer detected. For cases, a median interval of nearly 150 days, with an interquartile range of roughly 85 to 220 days, was observed between lesion detection and blood sampling. Because only a few women had HLA typing data, the possibility that HLA type acted as a confounder could not be ruled out. The exploratory proof-of-principle case-control study was nested within the Guanacaste HPV Natural History Study in Costa Rica and compared TCR repertoires across cervical HPV16 outcomes. Cases and controls were matched on year of sample collection and on age within five years. Cases had a median age of around 32 years compared with 38 for controls, and baseline characteristics showed no significant differences between the groups. In the parent cohort, approximately 9,900 women aged 18 or older were enrolled in Guanacaste, Costa Rica, during about 1992 to 1994 and then followed for under nine years. Five blinded duplicates per group were added as quality controls, giving around 60 samples: 50 or so participants and 10 replicates.

Every participant had a single incident cervical HPV16 infection, and prevalent HPV16 infections were excluded. Cervical HPV DNA was detected by MY09/MY11 PCR and genotyped by dot-blot hybridization. Around 16 mL of heparinized blood were centrifuged, and the buffy coat was aliquoted, frozen at -30°C, then stored at -80°C. Genomic DNA was extracted from buffy coat specimens using QIAGEN kits. The paper as a whole reports these results and caveats: TCR repertoire richness was significantly higher in CIN3+ cases than in controls across sequencing depths, while evenness did not differ. Cases had lower TRBV6-7 relative abundance than controls (approximately 0.11% versus 0.16%; Bonferroni P = 0.0008). The cross-sectional design could not show whether the associations came before the infection or were a result of it, and neither effector/memory subsets nor HPV-specific T cells were isolated. Random forest classifiers combining richness and V gene abundances distinguished cases from controls with an estimated AUC of about 0.8. Because the number of T cells per sample was unknown, the richness differences could reflect varying T-cell content rather than repertoire biology.

Material for sequencing was blood buffy coat. The TCR originated in a woman aged 18 to 75 with a cervical HPV16 infection that either progressed to CIN3+ or cleared (not recorded which). The chain is encoded by TRBV19 joined to TRBJ1-2; TRBD1 fits 10 bases in the junction. The part of the CDR3 DNA that was read is TGTGCCAGTAGTTCCCGACAGGGGGCTAGGTATGGC. This sequence encodes CASSSRQGARYG. The whole CDR3 sequence is CASSSRQGARYGYTF. Joined to the reference TRBV19 and TRBJ1-2 proteins, this CDR3 gives the full variable domain: DGGITQSPKYLFRKEGQNVTLSCEQNLNHDAMYWYRQDPGQGLRLIYYSQIVNDFQKGDIAEGYSVSREKKESFPLTVTSAQKNPTAFYLCASSSRQGARYGYTFGSGTRLTVV.